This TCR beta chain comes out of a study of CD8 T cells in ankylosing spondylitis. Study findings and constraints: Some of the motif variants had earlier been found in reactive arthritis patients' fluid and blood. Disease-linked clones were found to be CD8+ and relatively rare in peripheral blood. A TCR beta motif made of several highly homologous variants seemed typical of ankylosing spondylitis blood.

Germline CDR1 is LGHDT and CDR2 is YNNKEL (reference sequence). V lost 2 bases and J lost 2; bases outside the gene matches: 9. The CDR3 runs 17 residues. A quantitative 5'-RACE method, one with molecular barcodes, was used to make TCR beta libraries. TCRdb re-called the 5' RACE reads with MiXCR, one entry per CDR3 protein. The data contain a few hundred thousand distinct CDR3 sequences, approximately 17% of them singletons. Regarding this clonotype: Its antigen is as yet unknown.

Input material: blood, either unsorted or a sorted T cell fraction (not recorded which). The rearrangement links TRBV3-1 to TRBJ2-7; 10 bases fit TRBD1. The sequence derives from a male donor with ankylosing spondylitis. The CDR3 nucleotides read TGTGCCAGCAGCCAACGGCCTGCCGGGACAGGGGCCTACGAGCAGTACTTC. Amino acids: CASSQRPAGTGAYEQYF.